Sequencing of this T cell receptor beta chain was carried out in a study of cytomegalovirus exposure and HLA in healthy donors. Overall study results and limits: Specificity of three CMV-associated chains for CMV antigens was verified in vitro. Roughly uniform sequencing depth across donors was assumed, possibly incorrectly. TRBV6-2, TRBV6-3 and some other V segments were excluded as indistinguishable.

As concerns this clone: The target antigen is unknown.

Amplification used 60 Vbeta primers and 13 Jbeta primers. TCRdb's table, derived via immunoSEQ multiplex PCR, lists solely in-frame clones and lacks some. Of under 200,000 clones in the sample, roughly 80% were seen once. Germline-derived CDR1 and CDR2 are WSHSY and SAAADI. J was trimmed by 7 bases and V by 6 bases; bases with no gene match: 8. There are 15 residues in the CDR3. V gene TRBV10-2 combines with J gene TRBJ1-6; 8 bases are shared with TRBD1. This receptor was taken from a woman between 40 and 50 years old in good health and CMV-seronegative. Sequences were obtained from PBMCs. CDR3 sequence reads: CASRGQGAGNSPLHF. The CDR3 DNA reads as TGCGCCAGCAGAGGGCAGGGGGCTGGAAATTCACCCCTCCACTTT.